One sample yielded the 3 T cell receptor beta chains listed below, sequenced in a study of early T cells in non-severe SARS-CoV-2 infection. TCRdb reprocessed the 5' RACE reads with MiXCR, giving one entry per CDR3 protein. Among more than 60,000 distinct CDR3 sequences listed, roughly 5% were seen once. Material for sequencing was whole blood. The receptors originated from an adult who was a healthcare worker with PCR-confirmed SARS-CoV-2 infection or an uninfected control (not recorded which).

This clonotype was counted a few times. This chain connects TRBV18 to TRBJ2-1; 12 nucleotides line up with TRBD2. The CDR3 contains 16 residues. The V segment lost 5 bases and the J segment 4 bases; nucleotides outside the gene matches: 6. Germline-derived CDR1 and CDR2 are KGHSH and LQKENI. In nucleotides, the CDR3 is TGTGCCAGCTCAACCGGACTAGCGGGAAGTTACAATGAGCAGTTCTTC. Residues: CASSTGLAGSYNEQFF.

This clonotype was counted between two and nine times. The rearrangement links TRBV18 to TRBJ2-1; D is ambiguous. The germline V gene has CDR1 KGHSH and CDR2 LQKENI. CDR3 length equals 16 residues. The V end lost 3 bases, the J end lost 9 bases, and 21 bases lay between the germline ends. DNA of the CDR3: TGTGCCAGCTCACCTGGCAGCGTCACCATTACGAGTGAGCAGTTCTTC. Protein: CASSPGSVTITSEQFF.

The chain has TRBV7-9 and TRBJ2-7; possible D gene TRBD2, 6 bases. CDR3 size: 15 residues. Germline V gene sequence: CDR1 SEHNR, CDR2 FQNEAQ (reference sequence). V was trimmed by 4 bases and J by 2 bases, leaving 15 bases between them. In nucleotides, the CDR3 is TGTGCCAGCAGCTCCCAACCTCCGGGAGCCTACGAGCAGTACTTC. Encoded protein: CASSSQPPGAYEQYF.